The 12 T cell receptor beta chains below were found in one sample sequenced in a study of T cell responses to AZD1222 COVID-19 vaccine. Libraries were prepared by immunoSEQ multiplex PCR; TCRdb keeps only in-frame clonotypes and omits some of them. The sample has around 100,000 clones, approximately 90% seen once; the top ten hold less than 2.5%. The source was peripheral blood, collected 28 days after the second AZD1222 dose. The receptors here all came from an adult who received the AZD1222 COVID-19 vaccine.

The rearrangement joins TRBV23-1 to TRBJ2-7; TRBD1 agrees at 11 bases. TRBV23-1 has ORF status, its function being uncertain. The CDR3 sequence is 18 residues long. Germline trimming cut 0 bases from V and 3 bases from J; bases unmatched to any gene: 10. The CDR3 sequence: CASSQSANGDRGIYEQYF. In DNA form, the CDR3 reads TGCGCCAGCAGTCAATCCGCAAACGGGGACAGGGGGATCTACGAGCAGTACTTC.

The genes are TRBV25-1 and TRBJ1-5; 9 bases map to TRBD1. Trimming removed 6 bases from V and 7 bases from J; junction bases left unmatched: 7. Germline V gives CDR1 MGHDK, CDR2 SYGVNS. This CDR3 contains 14 residues. This CDR3 is CASSEGQGLQPQHF. CDR3 nucleotides: TGTGCCAGCAGCGAAGGACAGGGGTTGCAGCCCCAGCATTTT.

The chain links TRBV11-2 to TRBJ2-3; 10 bases map to TRBD2. V shed 5 bases, J shed 4 bases, and the junction held 6 bases outside the gene matches. Germline CDR1 is SGHAT and CDR2 is FQNNGV. CDR3 length equals 15 residues. The CDR3 region has the DNA TGTGCCAGCAGCCCTCTAGCGGGAGACGCAGATACGCAGTATTTT. This sequence encodes CASSPLAGDADTQYF. Combining the CDR3 with reference TRBV11-2 and TRBJ2-3 gives the whole variable domain EAGVAQSPRYKIIEKRQSVAFWCNPISGHATLYWYQQILGQGPKLLIQFQNNGVVDDSQLPKDRFSAERLKGVDSTLKIQPAKLEDSAVYLCASSPLAGDADTQYFGPGTRLTVL.

The CDR3 here is CASSIDRGLDSPLHF. Here the CDR3 DNA reads TGTGCCAGTAGTATAGACAGGGGGCTGGATTCACCCCTCCACTTT. V is TRBV19 and J is TRBJ1-6, with 8 bases matching TRBD1. CDR3 length: 15 amino acids. V lost 0 bases and J lost 8; bases outside the gene matches: 3. Germline CDR1 LNHDA, CDR2 SQIVND (reference sequence).

In this sample, this clone turned up once. The genes are TRBV15 and TRBJ2-7, with TRBD1 matching over 9 bases. Germline V gives CDR1 LNHNV, CDR2 YYDKDF (reference sequence). This CDR3 has 14 amino acids. J was trimmed by 4 bases and V by 3 bases; bases with no gene match: 4. CDR3 region: CATSRGQGGYEQYF. In DNA, the CDR3 is TGTGCCACCAGCAGGGGACAGGGAGGGTACGAGCAGTACTTC.

The chain couples TRBV30 to TRBJ2-5, with D maybe TRBD2 (6 bases). The CDR3 runs to 14 residues. V lost 2 bases to trimming and J lost 5 bases, with 15 bases between them. Per germline, CDR1 GTSNPN and CDR2 SVGIG (reference sequence). As DNA, the CDR3 is TGTGCCTGGAGTTTCGGAGGGTCCGGGGAGACCCAGTACTTC. Translated: CAWSFGGSGETQYF.

This sequence joins TRBV24-1 and TRBJ2-2; D not resolved. The V and J ends lost 3 bases and 0 bases respectively, with 4 bases between them. This CDR3 region has 14 residues. Germline V gives CDR1 KGHDR, CDR2 SFDVKD. CDR3 loop: CATSDIPNTGELFF. In DNA, the CDR3 is TGTGCCACCAGTGATATACCGAACACCGGGGAGCTGTTTTTT.

The V and J genes are TRBV14 and TRBJ2-7, with D possibly matching TRBD1 (6 bases). Germline V gene data show CDR1 as SGHDN and CDR2 as FVKESK. V lost 3 bases and J 10 bases, leaving 16 bases between the germline ends. The CDR3 is 13 amino acids. The CDR3 nucleotides read TGTGCCAGCAGCCAGGGGGCCGCAACCCCTCAGTACTTC. Translating it yields CASSQGAATPQYF.

The chain has TRBV7-3 and TRBJ2-5; D call uncertain. The V end lost 2 bases, the J end lost 2 bases, and 6 bases lay between the germline ends. The CDR3 sequence is 13 residues long. Germline V gene sequence: CDR1 SGHTA, CDR2 FQGTGA. The CDR3 coding sequence is TGTGCCAGCAGCTTACCACCACAAGAGACCCAGTACTTC. This gives the protein CASSLPPQETQYF.

In nucleotides, the CDR3 is TGTGCCAGCAGCAACACTAGGACGGATAATGGCTACACCTTC. Encoded protein: CASSNTRTDNGYTF. The V and J genes are TRBV21-1 and TRBJ1-2. TRBV21-1 counts as a pseudogene. The CDR3 contains 14 residues.

J is TRBJ1-1 and V is TRBV12-3 or TRBV12-4; D is uncertain. Trimming took off 3 bases at V and 10 bases at J, with 15 bases between the two ends. The CDR3 contains 13 residues. CDR3 residues: CASSFLSVVRAFF. The CDR3 DNA is TGTGCCAGCAGTTTTCTATCGGTCGTAAGAGCTTTCTTT.

This chain uses TRBV30 with TRBJ1-4; 7 bases fit TRBD1. The CDR3 covers 14 residues. V lost 1 base to trimming and J lost 7 bases; unmatched junction nucleotides: 6. Germline lookup yields CDR1 GTSNPN and CDR2 SVGIG (reference sequence). The CDR3 reads CAWSANRGSEKLFF. CDR3 bases: TGTGCCTGGAGTGCCAACAGGGGTTCTGAAAAACTGTTTTTT.